Listed here are 20 T cell receptor beta chains from one sample, sequenced in a study of T cell repertoires in cytomegalovirus infection. TCRdb re-called the reads through MiXCR, storing one row per CDR3 protein. Counted here are around 240,000 distinct CDR3 sequences, under 25% occurring once; the ten biggest clones make up over 15%. Input material: CD8+ T cells from PBMCs. These receptors all come from a human donor in good health (CMV status not recorded). Some clones in this sample may be carry-over from other donors' samples.

This clonotype was observed a few times. The genes are TRBV7-9 and TRBJ2-6, with 7 bases fitting TRBD1. Trimming took 5 bases from V and 0 from J; bases not matched to a gene: 4. The CDR3 runs to 16 residues. Germline assignment: CDR1 SEHNR and CDR2 FQNEAQ (reference sequence). The CDR3 is CASSSRDSSGANVLTF. CDR3 coding DNA: TGTGCCAGCAGCAGCCGGGACAGCTCTGGGGCCAACGTCCTGACTTTC.

This clonotype occurred many times. The rearrangement links TRBV7-6 to TRBJ2-1; TRBD1 agrees at 9 bases. Germline CDR1 SGHVS, CDR2 FNYEAQ. This CDR3 comprises 17 residues. The J segment lost 0 bases and the V segment lost 3 bases, leaving 6 bases of the junction unmatched. CDR3 in amino acids: CASSFSHRGLSYNEQFF. The CDR3 DNA reads as TGTGCCAGCAGCTTTAGTCACAGGGGGCTCTCCTACAATGAGCAGTTCTTC.

This clonotype was seen many times. This may be a read error: a much more frequent sequence differs by one nucleotide. The genes are TRBV7-2 and TRBJ2-1, with 12 bases lining up with TRBD2. The CDR3 has 15 amino acids. Trimming took 4 bases from V and 6 from J; bases not matched to a gene: 4. Germline V lookup: CDR1 SGHTA, CDR2 FQGNSA. DNA of the CDR3: TGTGCCAGCAGCTACCTAGCGGGGGGGATCAATGAGCAGTTCTTC. Amino acids: CASSYLAGGINEQFF.

In its sample, this clonotype was seen a few times. The chain joins TRBV7-9 to TRBJ1-5; no firm D call. The ends were cut back, 4 bases at V and 4 bases at J, with 5 bases in the middle. The germline gives CDR1 SEHNR, CDR2 FQNEAQ (reference sequence). CDR3 length: 12 residues. Here the CDR3 reads CASSSFNQPQHF. The CDR3 DNA sequence: TGTGCCAGCAGCTCCTTTAATCAGCCCCAGCATTTT.

This sequence joins TRBV7-6 and TRBJ2-3; possibly TRBD1 for D (6 bases). Trimming removed 7 bases from V and 2 bases from J, with 16 bases in between. CDR1 SGHVS and CDR2 FNYEAQ come from the germline V gene. This CDR3 comprises 15 residues. CDR3 coding DNA: TGTGCCAGCACCCCTCAAGGACAGAACACAGATACGCAGTATTTT. It translates to CASTPQGQNTDTQYF.

V usage is TRBV28 and J usage is TRBJ2-7; 8 positions agree with TRBD1. Looked up from germline, CDR1 is MDHEN and CDR2 is SYDVKM. V gave up 5 bases and J gave up 2 bases; unmatched junction bases: 14. The CDR3 runs 17 residues. CDR3 DNA sequence: TGTGCCAGCAGTCCGATACCGAGGACAGGGAATCCCTACGAGCAGTACTTC. It specifies CASSPIPRTGNPYEQYF.

The gene calls are TRBV15 and TRBJ1-1; D remains unclear. Looked up from germline, CDR1 is LNHNV and CDR2 is YYDKDF (reference sequence). The CDR3 consists of 13 residues. Trimming took off 5 bases at V and 3 bases at J, with 10 bases between the two ends. The CDR3 DNA is TGTGCCACCAGCGGGCGACTGGACACTGAAGCTTTCTTT. This gives the protein CATSGRLDTEAFF.

The table lists this clonotype with a few counts. The chain has TRBV6-2 or TRBV6-3 and TRBJ1-5, with no clear D. The CDR3 is 13 amino acids. The germline gives CDR1 MNHEY, CDR2 SVGEGT. The V gene lost 6 bases and the J gene lost 2 bases, with 8 bases spanning the gap. The CDR3 coding sequence is TGTGCCAGCAGGGAGCTTGGCAATCAGCCCCAGCATTTT. Translated, it gives CASRELGNQPQHF.

This clonotype was found many times. The chain uses TRBV2 and TRBJ1-1; D remains unclear. The CDR3 extends over 14 amino acids. Germline values: CDR1 SNHLY, CDR2 FYNNEI. The V and J ends lost 0 bases and 6 bases respectively, with 11 bases between them. CDR3: CASSEALVRAEAFF. The CDR3 DNA reads as TGTGCCAGCAGTGAAGCACTGGTGCGCGCTGAAGCTTTCTTT.

At least ten counts were recorded for this clonotype. The chain couples TRBV11-3 to TRBJ2-7; the match to TRBD1 covers 7 bases. Germline assignment: CDR1 SGHNT and CDR2 YENEEA. CDR3 size: 16 residues. V shed 2 bases and J 0 bases; nucleotides not matched to a gene: 7. The CDR3 DNA reads as TGTGCCAGCAGCTTAACCTCCGGGACAGACTCCTACGAGCAGTACTTC. Protein: CASSLTSGTDSYEQYF.

This clonotype was observed a handful of times. The rearrangement joins TRBV12-3 or TRBV12-4 to TRBJ1-5, with no clear D. There are 14 residues in the CDR3. The V end lost 5 bases, the J end lost 0 bases, and 8 bases lay between the germline ends. The CDR3 region has the DNA TGTGCCAGCAGTCCGAGGAATAGCAATCAGCCCCAGCATTTT. Its translation: CASSPRNSNQPQHF.

This clonotype was seen many times. V is TRBV14 and J is TRBJ2-7, with TRBD1 matching 10 bases. This CDR3 contains 16 residues. CDR1 is SGHDN and CDR2 is FVKESK in the germline V gene. The trim removed 1 base at V and 4 bases at J, leaving 7 bases unmatched. CDR3 region: CASSQAPGQGIYEQYF. DNA for the CDR3: TGTGCCAGCAGCCAAGCACCGGGACAGGGGATTTACGAGCAGTACTTC.

This clonotype came up a few times. V and J are TRBV6-1 and TRBJ2-1; 12 bases map to TRBD2. The V gene's germline CDR1 is MNHNS and CDR2 SASEGT. The ends lost 9 bases at V and 10 bases at J; junction bases unmatched: 13. This CDR3 has 15 amino acids. CDR3: CASTMTSGGPGEQFF. CDR3 bases: TGTGCCAGTACCATGACTAGCGGGGGCCCCGGGGAGCAGTTCTTC.

The chain combines TRBV20-1 with TRBJ2-7; 7 bases line up with TRBD1. The ends lost 0 bases at V and 4 bases at J; junction bases unmatched: 6. CDR3 size: 14 residues. The germline gives CDR1 DFQATT, CDR2 SNEGSKA (reference sequence). CDR3 coding DNA: TGCAGTGCTAGAGAACAGGGGTACGGTTACGAGCAGTACTTC. Protein: CSAREQGYGYEQYF.

V gene TRBV2 combines with J gene TRBJ2-5; no reliable D call. CDR3 size: 16 residues. The germline V gene has CDR1 SNHLY and CDR2 FYNNEI. The V end lost 0 bases, the J end lost 2 bases, and 13 bases lay between the germline ends. For the CDR3, the DNA is TGTGCCAGCAGTGAAGCGATGGCAGAACGACAAGAGACCCAGTACTTC. Amino acids: CASSEAMAERQETQYF.

J is TRBJ2-1 and V is TRBV19; 9 nucleotides match TRBD2. This CDR3 region has 15 residues. CDR1 and CDR2 (germline): LNHDA, SQIVND (reference sequence). The V segment lost 5 bases and the J segment 1 base; nucleotides outside the gene matches: 3. CDR3 in DNA: TGTGCCAGTAGTCGTAGCGGGGGATCCTACAATGAGCAGTTCTTC. Translated, it gives CASSRSGGSYNEQFF.

The chain has TRBV29-1 and TRBJ2-1, with D uncertain. Deletions cut 4 bases from V and 0 bases from J, with 10 bases between. This CDR3 is built from 14 residues. The germline CDR1 and CDR2 sequences are SQVTM and ANQGSEA. This CDR3 is CSVAASSSYNEQFF. As DNA, the CDR3 is TGCAGCGTTGCCGCATCAAGCTCCTACAATGAGCAGTTCTTC.

This clonotype was counted ten times or more. The chain uses TRBV7-9 and TRBJ2-1; D uncertain. With 3 bases removed from V and 4 bases from J, the gap between germline ends came to 4 bases. CDR1 is SEHNR, CDR2 FQNEAQ, per germline (reference sequence). The CDR3 consists of 12 residues. CDR3 DNA sequence: TGTGCCAGCAGCTTCAAGTACAATGAGCAGTTCTTC. Translated, it gives CASSFKYNEQFF.

This clonotype was found many times. CDR3 bases: TGCGCCAGCAGCCAAGGGGGAAACAAGGAGGACACTGAAGCTTTCTTT. It is translated as CASSQGGNKEDTEAFF. The chain couples TRBV4-1 to TRBJ1-1; D remains unclear. The CDR3 is 16 amino acids. Germline V gene sequence: CDR1 MGHRA, CDR2 YSYEKL. Trimming cost V 1 base and J 3 bases, with 15 bases left between them.

This clonotype appeared many times. CDR3 sequence reads: CASSSSSETYEQYF. CDR3 DNA sequence: TGTGCCAGCAGCTCGAGCTCAGAAACCTACGAGCAGTACTTC. The rearrangement links TRBV7-9 to TRBJ2-7; D unclear. In germline, CDR1 is SEHNR, CDR2 FQNEAQ (reference sequence). There are 14 residues in the CDR3. The V gene lost 4 bases and the J gene lost 2 bases, with 12 bases spanning the gap. Filled out from reference TRBV7-9 and TRBJ2-7, the complete variable domain reads DTGVSQNPRHKITKRGQNVTFRCDPISEHNRLYWYRQTLGQGPEFLTYFQNEAQLEKSRLLSDRFSAERPKGSFSTLEIQRTEQGDSAMYLCASSSSSETYEQYFGPGTRLTVT.